The 5 T cell receptor beta chains reported below all come from one sample, sequenced in a study of CD8 T cells in Susac syndrome. cDNA came from roughly 0.47 to 1 ug RNA primed by random hexamers. Each CDR3 protein is one row after TCRdb ran MiXCR on the immunoSEQ multiplex PCR reads. The sample holds a few hundred thousand distinct CDR3 sequences; about 95% are singletons and the top ten take less than 0.095%. The source material was CD4+ T cells from PBMCs. These receptor sequences come from a human donor with multiple sclerosis.

This chain links TRBV30 with TRBJ2-3; the D call may be TRBD1 or TRBD2 (7 bases each). The germline V gene encodes CDR1 GTSNPN and CDR2 SVGIG (reference sequence). The CDR3 consists of 14 residues. V lost 5 bases, J lost 2 bases, and 14 bases lay in between. CDR3 amino acids: CAWGEGQPTDTQYF. The CDR3 bases are TGTGCCTGGGGGGAGGGACAGCCCACAGATACGCAGTATTTT.

The chain is built from TRBV25-1 and TRBJ1-2; 11 nucleotides line up with TRBD1. The CDR3 runs 14 residues. V gave up 4 bases and J gave up 8 bases; unmatched junction bases: 6. Looked up from germline, CDR1 is MGHDK and CDR2 is SYGVNS. The CDR3 is CASSGGTGGLGYTF. For the CDR3, the DNA is TGTGCCAGCAGTGGAGGGACAGGGGGACTCGGCTACACCTTC.

This chain links TRBV4-1 with TRBJ2-5, with TRBD2 as a possible D gene (6 bases). CDR1 and CDR2 from the germline V gene are MGHRA and YSYEKL. The CDR3 consists of 16 residues. V was cut by 0 bases and J by 0 bases, with 11 bases left in between. The CDR3 loop is CASSQDEGGYQETQYF. The DNA for the CDR3 is TGCGCCAGCAGCCAAGATGAGGGAGGTTACCAAGAGACCCAGTACTTC.

The CDR3 nucleotides read TGTGCCAGCTCGGGGACTAGCGGCGAGACCCAGTACTTC. Translating it yields CASSGTSGETQYF. The genes are TRBV18 and TRBJ2-5; TRBD2 aligns across 11 bases. V shed 6 bases, J shed 5 bases, and the junction held 2 bases outside the gene matches. CDR3 length: 13 amino acids. CDR1 and CDR2 from the germline V gene are KGHSH and LQKENI.

This clonotype was seen only once. V gene TRBV25-1 combines with J gene TRBJ1-4; D is uncertain. Trimming took off 3 bases at V and 7 bases at J, with 15 bases between the two ends. Germline CDR1 reads MGHDK; CDR2 reads SYGVNS. The CDR3 sequence is 15 residues long. The CDR3 DNA sequence: TGTGCCAGCAGTGACTTAAGGGATGGTGGTGAAAAACTGTTTTTT. It codes for CASSDLRDGGEKLFF.